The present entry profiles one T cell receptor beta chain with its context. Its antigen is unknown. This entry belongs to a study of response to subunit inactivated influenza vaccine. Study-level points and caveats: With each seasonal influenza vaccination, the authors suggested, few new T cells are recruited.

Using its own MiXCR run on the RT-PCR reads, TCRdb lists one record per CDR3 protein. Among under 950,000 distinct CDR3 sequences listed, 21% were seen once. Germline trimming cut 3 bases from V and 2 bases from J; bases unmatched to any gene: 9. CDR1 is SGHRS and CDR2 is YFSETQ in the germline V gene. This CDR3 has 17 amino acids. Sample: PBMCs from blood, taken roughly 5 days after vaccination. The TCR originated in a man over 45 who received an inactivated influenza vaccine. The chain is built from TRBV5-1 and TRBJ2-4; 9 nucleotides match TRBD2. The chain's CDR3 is CASSSPSAGGTKNIQYF. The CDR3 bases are TGCGCCAGCAGCTCCCCCTCCGCGGGGGGGACCAAAAACATTCAGTACTTC.